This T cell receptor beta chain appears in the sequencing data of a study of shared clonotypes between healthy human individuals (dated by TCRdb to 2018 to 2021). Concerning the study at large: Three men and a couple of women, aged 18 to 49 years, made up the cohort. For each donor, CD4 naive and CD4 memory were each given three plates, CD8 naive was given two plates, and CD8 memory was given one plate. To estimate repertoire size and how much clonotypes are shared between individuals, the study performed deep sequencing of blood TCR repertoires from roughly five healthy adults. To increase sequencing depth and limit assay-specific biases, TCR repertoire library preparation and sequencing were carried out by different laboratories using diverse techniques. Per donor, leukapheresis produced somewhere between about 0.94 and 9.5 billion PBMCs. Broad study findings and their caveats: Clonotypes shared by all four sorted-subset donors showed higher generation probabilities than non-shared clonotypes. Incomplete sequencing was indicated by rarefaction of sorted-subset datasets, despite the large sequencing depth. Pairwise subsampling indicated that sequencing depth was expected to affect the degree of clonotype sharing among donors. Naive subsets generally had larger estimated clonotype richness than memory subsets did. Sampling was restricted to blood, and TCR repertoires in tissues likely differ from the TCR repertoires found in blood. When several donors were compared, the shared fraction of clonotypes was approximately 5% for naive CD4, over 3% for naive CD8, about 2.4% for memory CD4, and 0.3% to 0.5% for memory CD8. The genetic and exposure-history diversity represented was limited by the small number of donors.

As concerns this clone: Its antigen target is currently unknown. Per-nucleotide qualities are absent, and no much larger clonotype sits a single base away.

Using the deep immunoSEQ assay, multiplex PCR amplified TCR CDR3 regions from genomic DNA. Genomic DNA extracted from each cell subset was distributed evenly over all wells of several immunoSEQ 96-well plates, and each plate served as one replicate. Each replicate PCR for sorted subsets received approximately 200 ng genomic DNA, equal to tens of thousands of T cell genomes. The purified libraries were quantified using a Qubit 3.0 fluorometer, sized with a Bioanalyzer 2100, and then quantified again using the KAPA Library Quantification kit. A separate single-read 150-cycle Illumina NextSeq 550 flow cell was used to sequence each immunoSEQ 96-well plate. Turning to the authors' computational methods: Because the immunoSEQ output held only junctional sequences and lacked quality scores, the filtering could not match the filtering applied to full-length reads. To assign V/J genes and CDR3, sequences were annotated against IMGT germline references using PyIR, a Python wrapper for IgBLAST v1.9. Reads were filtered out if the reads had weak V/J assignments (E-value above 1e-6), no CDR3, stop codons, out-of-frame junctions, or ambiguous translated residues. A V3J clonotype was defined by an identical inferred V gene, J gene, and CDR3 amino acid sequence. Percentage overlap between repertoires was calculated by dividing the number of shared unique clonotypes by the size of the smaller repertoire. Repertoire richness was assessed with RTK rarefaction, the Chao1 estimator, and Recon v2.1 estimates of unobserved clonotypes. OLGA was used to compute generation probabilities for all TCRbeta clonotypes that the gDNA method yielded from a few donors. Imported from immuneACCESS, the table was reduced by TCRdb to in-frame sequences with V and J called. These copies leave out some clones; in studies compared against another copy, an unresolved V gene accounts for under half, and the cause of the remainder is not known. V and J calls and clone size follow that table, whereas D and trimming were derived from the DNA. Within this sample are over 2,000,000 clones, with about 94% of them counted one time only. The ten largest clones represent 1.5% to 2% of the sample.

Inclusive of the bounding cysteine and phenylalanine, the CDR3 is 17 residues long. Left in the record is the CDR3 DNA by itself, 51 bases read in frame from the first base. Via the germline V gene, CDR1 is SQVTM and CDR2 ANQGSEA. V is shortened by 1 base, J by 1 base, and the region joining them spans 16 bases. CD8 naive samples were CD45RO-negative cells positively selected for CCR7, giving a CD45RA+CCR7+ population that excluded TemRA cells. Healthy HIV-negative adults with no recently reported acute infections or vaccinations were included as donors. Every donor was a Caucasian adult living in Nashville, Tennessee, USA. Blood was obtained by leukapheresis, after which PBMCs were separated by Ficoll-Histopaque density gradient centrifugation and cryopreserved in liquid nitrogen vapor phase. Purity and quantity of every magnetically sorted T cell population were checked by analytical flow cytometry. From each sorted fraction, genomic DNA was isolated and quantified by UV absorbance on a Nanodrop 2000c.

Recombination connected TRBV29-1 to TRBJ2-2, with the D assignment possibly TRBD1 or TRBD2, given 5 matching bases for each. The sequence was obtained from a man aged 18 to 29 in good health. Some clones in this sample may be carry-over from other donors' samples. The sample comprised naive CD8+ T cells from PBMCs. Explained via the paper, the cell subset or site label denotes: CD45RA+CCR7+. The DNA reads TGCAGCGTTGAAGGGAGGTTGGGGGACGGGAACACCGGGGAGCTGTTTTTT. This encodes CSVEGRLGDGNTGELFF.